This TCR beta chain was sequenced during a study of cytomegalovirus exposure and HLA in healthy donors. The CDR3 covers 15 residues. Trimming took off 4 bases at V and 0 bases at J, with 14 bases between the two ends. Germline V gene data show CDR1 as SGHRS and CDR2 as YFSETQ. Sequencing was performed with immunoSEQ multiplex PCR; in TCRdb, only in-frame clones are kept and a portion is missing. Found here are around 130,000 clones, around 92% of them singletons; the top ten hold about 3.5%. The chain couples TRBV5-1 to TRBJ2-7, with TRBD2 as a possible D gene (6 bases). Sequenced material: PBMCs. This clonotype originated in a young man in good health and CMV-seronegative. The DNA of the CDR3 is TGCGCCAGCAGCGGGCGTAGCGGTTACTCCTACGAGCAGTACTTC. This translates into CASSGRSGYSYEQYF.